These 15 T cell receptor beta chains originate from one sample sequenced in a study of cytomegalovirus exposure and HLA in healthy donors. The study ran its PCR with 60 Vbeta and 13 Jbeta primers. Using immunoSEQ multiplex PCR, the repertoire was profiled, and TCRdb retains in-frame clones only, with some absent. Among fewer than 140,000 clones listed, 71% were seen once. The specimen sequenced was PBMCs. These receptors originate from a female donor in good health and CMV-seronegative.

The rearrangement joins TRBV9 to TRBJ2-3; possibly TRBD1 for D (6 bases). The CDR3 consists of 14 residues. V was shortened by 3 bases and J by 3 bases, with 11 bases between the two germline ends. Per the germline V gene, CDR1 is SGDLS and CDR2 is YYNGEE. CDR3 loop: CASSGGQGTDTQYF. The CDR3 nucleotides are TGTGCCAGCAGCGGGGGGCAGGGGACAGATACGCAGTATTTT.

This rearrangement joins TRBV6-1 to TRBJ2-5; 8 nucleotides agree with TRBD1. The tail of the sequence fits TRBJ2-7 better, so the J call may be wrong. The germline V gene encodes CDR1 MNHNS and CDR2 SASEGT. The CDR3 contains 18 residues. The CDR3 protein is CASSEVSWQGAYPYEQYF. CDR3 sequence (DNA): TGTGCCAGCAGTGAAGTTAGTTGGCAGGGGGCTTACCCCTACGAGCAGTACTTC.

This chain links TRBV7-2 with TRBJ2-7; TRBD2 agrees at 9 bases. With 4 bases clipped from V and 3 bases from J, the junction kept 13 bases outside the gene matches. The CDR3 is 17 amino acids. Per germline, CDR1 SGHTA and CDR2 FQGNSA. The CDR3 loop is CASSSEIWTSAYYEQYF. The CDR3 coding sequence is TGTGCCAGCAGCTCGGAGATCTGGACTAGCGCTTACTACGAGCAGTACTTC.

The rearrangement uses TRBV18 and TRBJ2-7, with 12 bases matching TRBD2. Per the germline V gene, CDR1 is KGHSH and CDR2 is LQKENI. Trimming cost V 6 bases and J 2 bases; bases outside gene matches: 8. The CDR3 is 16 residues long. The CDR3 loop reads CASSRTTSGSPYEQYF. The CDR3 DNA sequence: TGTGCCAGCTCGCGGACGACTAGCGGGAGCCCCTACGAGCAGTACTTC.

The rearrangement uses TRBV7-9 and TRBJ2-1; D remains ambiguous. The CDR3 has 12 residues. Trimming stripped 5 bases from V and 8 bases from J, with 10 bases between. Looked up from germline, CDR1 is SEHNR and CDR2 is FQNEAQ (reference sequence). This chain's CDR3 is CASSRPVHEQFF. The DNA for the CDR3 is TGTGCCAGCAGCCGCCCGGTCCATGAGCAGTTCTTC. Full variable domain (remainder filled in from reference TRBV7-9 and TRBJ2-1): DTGVSQNPRHKITKRGQNVTFRCDPISEHNRLYWYRQTLGQGPEFLTYFQNEAQLEKSRLLSDRFSAERPKGSFSTLEIQRTEQGDSAMYLCASSRPVHEQFFGPGTRLTVL.

This clone was seen more than once but under ten times. This chain links TRBV4-3 with TRBJ2-7; weak D call: TRBD2 (6 bases). Looked up from germline, CDR1 is LGHNA and CDR2 is YSLEER. The ends were cut back, 0 bases at V and 2 bases at J, with 14 bases in the middle. The CDR3 runs 16 residues. This CDR3 is CASSQDGAGTPYEQYF. The CDR3 region has the DNA TGCGCCAGCAGCCAAGATGGGGCGGGAACCCCCTACGAGCAGTACTTC.

This clone was seen more than once but under ten times. This chain uses TRBV28 with TRBJ2-1; D gene uncertain. The V end lost 8 bases, the J end lost 0 bases, and 8 bases lay between the germline ends. This CDR3 is built from 13 residues. Germline CDR1 is MDHEN and CDR2 is SYDVKM. This chain's CDR3 is CASEVNSYNEQFF. The CDR3 nucleotides are TGTGCCAGCGAGGTAAACTCCTACAATGAGCAGTTCTTC.

This sequence joins TRBV7-9 and TRBJ1-3; D is unclear. Trimming took off 5 bases at V and 0 bases at J, with 8 bases between the two ends. Germline values: CDR1 SEHNR, CDR2 FQNEAQ (reference sequence). The CDR3 has 14 amino acids. The chain's CDR3 is CASSPYGSGNTIYF. The CDR3 region has the DNA TGTGCCAGCAGCCCTTACGGCTCTGGAAACACCATATATTTT.

The V call is TRBV18, the J call TRBJ2-5; 7 nucleotides agree with TRBD1. Germline loops: CDR1 KGHSH, CDR2 LQKENI. The V segment lost 5 bases and the J segment 2 bases; nucleotides outside the gene matches: 2. This CDR3 is built from 13 residues. CDR3 DNA: TGTGCCAGCTCATGGGGACAGCAAGAGACCCAGTACTTC. Its translation: CASSWGQQETQYF.

J is TRBJ2-5 and V is TRBV14; 9 bases line up with TRBD2. V lost 1 base and J lost 4; bases outside the gene matches: 7. Germline V gene lookup returns CDR1 SGHDN and CDR2 FVKESK. The CDR3 sequence is 16 residues long. CDR3 bases: TGTGCCAGCAGCCAAGGTCGTAGCGGGAGAGCAGAGACCCAGTACTTC. Translating gives CASSQGRSGRAETQYF.

The chain couples TRBV6-6 to TRBJ2-7; 10 nucleotides match TRBD2. The CDR3 runs to 16 residues. Per the germline V gene, CDR1 is MNHNY and CDR2 is SVGAGI (reference sequence). V shed 7 bases, J shed 0 bases, and the junction held 9 bases outside the gene matches. CDR3 amino acids: CASKAPGLAASYEQYF. The CDR3 bases are TGTGCCAGCAAGGCGCCTGGACTAGCGGCCTCCTACGAGCAGTACTTC.

This sequence joins TRBV19 and TRBJ1-1; 7 bases are a match to TRBD1. Trimming took 4 bases from V and 3 from J; bases not matched to a gene: 8. CDR1 and CDR2 (germline): LNHDA, SQIVND (reference sequence). This CDR3 has 15 amino acids. The CDR3 nucleotides read TGTGCCAGTAGTACTCACAGGGGCCTCGACACTGAAGCTTTCTTT. It translates to CASSTHRGLDTEAFF.

The chain joins TRBV28 to TRBJ1-5; 7 bases fit TRBD1. The trim removed 3 bases at V and 4 bases at J, leaving 9 bases unmatched. Germline V lookup: CDR1 MDHEN, CDR2 SYDVKM. The CDR3 runs 16 residues. The CDR3 spells CASSFAVRDRNQPQHF. The CDR3 DNA reads TGTGCCAGCAGTTTTGCGGTCCGGGACAGAAATCAGCCCCAGCATTTT.

The J gene is TRBJ2-7, the V gene TRBV7-2; 7 positions match TRBD2. After removal of 7 bases from V and 0 bases from J, the junction contained 3 bases not matched to a gene. This CDR3 contains 13 residues. CDR1 is SGHTA, CDR2 FQGNSA, per germline. As DNA, the CDR3 is TGTGCCAGCACACGGGAGGCCTCCTACGAGCAGTACTTC. It encodes CASTREASYEQYF.

The rearrangement links TRBV5-8 to TRBJ1-4, with TRBD1 as a possible D gene (5 bases). The V gene's germline CDR1 is SGHTS and CDR2 YDEGEE. The CDR3 runs 12 residues. V shed 3 bases and J shed 7 bases, with 7 bases lying between them. The DNA for the CDR3 is TGTGCCAGCAGCTGGACACGTGAAAAACTGTTTTTT. Its translation is CASSWTREKLFF. Combining the CDR3 with reference TRBV5-8 and TRBJ1-4 gives the whole variable domain EAGVTQSPTHLIKTRGQQATLRCSPISGHTSVYWYQQALGLGLQFLLWYDEGEERNRGNFPPRFSGRQFPNYSSELNVNALELEDSALYLCASSWTREKLFFGSGTQLSVL.